These 13 T cell receptor beta chains originate from one sample sequenced in a study of cytomegalovirus exposure and HLA in healthy donors. Assay: immunoSEQ multiplex PCR; the TCRdb copy retains only in-frame clones and omits some. This sample yields 150,000 to 200,000 clones, of which 70% to 90% are seen a single time; 5% to 7% belongs to the top ten. Source material: PBMCs. The source is a young woman in good health and CMV-seronegative.

This sequence joins TRBV7-2 and TRBJ2-1; weak D call: TRBD1 (6 bases). The CDR3 is 13 amino acids. V was cut by 2 bases and J by 5 bases, with 7 bases left in between. In germline, CDR1 is SGHTA, CDR2 FQGNSA. CDR3 coding DNA: TGTGCCAGCAGCTTAACAGGGAACAATGAGCAGTTCTTC. This translates into CASSLTGNNEQFF.

V gene TRBV7-9 combines with J gene TRBJ2-7; tentatively, D is TRBD2 (6 bases). CDR3 size: 15 residues. Trimming took off 5 bases at V and 6 bases at J, with 20 bases between the two ends. CDR1 and CDR2 from the germline V gene are SEHNR and FQNEAQ (reference sequence). In DNA form, the CDR3 reads TGTGCCAGCAGCCCACCACCGACGGAGGGGCTCGAGCAGTACTTC. It translates to CASSPPPTEGLEQYF.

The CDR3 nucleotides are TGTGCCAGCAGCCTTTTGGGAGTGGACAAAAACATTCAGTACTTC. It encodes CASSLLGVDKNIQYF. The rearrangement links TRBV13 to TRBJ2-4, with D perhaps matching TRBD2 (5 bases). V dropped 5 bases and J dropped 3 bases, with 14 bases sitting between them. The length of the CDR3 is 15 residues. From germline, CDR1 is PRHDT and CDR2 FYEKMQ (reference sequence).

This clone was recorded once. V gene TRBV4-3 combines with J gene TRBJ2-1, with 12 bases matching TRBD2. This CDR3 region has 18 residues. V lost 4 bases, J lost 1 base, and 8 bases stayed unmatched. CDR1 LGHNA and CDR2 YSLEER come from the germline V gene. The chain's CDR3 is CASSPRLAGAFSYNEQFF. CDR3 coding DNA: TGCGCCAGCAGCCCCCGACTAGCGGGAGCTTTTTCCTACAATGAGCAGTTCTTC.

The chain carries TRBV5-6 and TRBJ2-7, with D unclear. Germline CDR1 and CDR2: SGHDT and YYEEEE. Trimming left V 6 bases short and J 3 bases short, with 16 bases between. CDR3 length equals 14 residues. In nucleotides, the CDR3 is TGTGCCAGCAAAAATTGGGCCGCAAGCTACGAGCAGTACTTC. This gives the protein CASKNWAASYEQYF.

The chain couples TRBV11-3 to TRBJ2-1; D is unclear. Germline V lookup: CDR1 SGHNT, CDR2 YENEEA. The CDR3 has 14 residues. Trimming pared 5 bases from V and 7 bases from J, leaving 15 bases between. CDR3: CASSVGTPPNEQFF. CDR3 bases: TGTGCCAGCAGCGTAGGAACTCCTCCTAATGAGCAGTTCTTC.

The genes are TRBV5-4 and TRBJ2-1, with 12 bases lining up with TRBD2. J was trimmed by 2 bases and V by 4 bases; bases with no gene match: 1. The CDR3 consists of 15 residues. Per the germline V gene, CDR1 is SGHNT and CDR2 is YYREEE (reference sequence). CDR3 protein: CASSRTSGAYNEQFF. The CDR3 DNA is TGTGCCAGCAGCAGGACTAGCGGGGCCTACAATGAGCAGTTCTTC.

The J gene is TRBJ2-7, the V gene TRBV15; D is ambiguous. Germline V gene sequence: CDR1 LNHNV, CDR2 YYDKDF (reference sequence). V was trimmed by 1 base and J by 3 bases, leaving 13 bases between them. The CDR3 length is 15 residues. CDR3 nucleotides: TGTGCCACCAGCAGAGGAGGCTCCAAAGACTACGAGCAGTACTTC. Translation gives CATSRGGSKDYEQYF.

This sequence joins TRBV4-1 and TRBJ2-7, with unresolved D. The CDR3 has 16 amino acids. V was clipped by 3 bases and J by 0 bases, with 15 bases between them. Germline assignment: CDR1 MGHRA and CDR2 YSYEKL. The CDR3 loop is CASSQDPGAHSYEQYF. For the CDR3, the DNA is TGCGCCAGCAGCCAGGATCCGGGTGCCCACTCCTACGAGCAGTACTTC.

The table lists this clone with a count of one. This chain uses TRBV7-6 with TRBJ2-5; D gene uncertain. Per germline, CDR1 SGHVS and CDR2 FNYEAQ. V was cut by 5 bases and J by 5 bases, with 6 bases left in between. CDR3 length: 11 residues. CDR3 in amino acids: CASSVGETQYF. The CDR3 DNA is TGTGCCAGCAGCGTAGGGGAGACCCAGTACTTC. Combining the CDR3 with reference TRBV7-6 and TRBJ2-5 gives the whole variable domain GAGVSQSPRYKVTKRGQDVALRCDPISGHVSLYWYRQALGQGPEFLTYFNYEAQQDKSGLPNDRFSAERPEGSISTLTIQRTEQRDSAMYRCASSVGETQYFGPGTRLLVL.

The chain joins TRBV4-2 to TRBJ2-5; perhaps TRBD1 as D (7 bases). Between the trimmed V and J ends, which lost 2 bases and 5 bases, there was a span of 12 bases. Germline V gives CDR1 LGHNA, CDR2 YNFKEQ. The CDR3 runs to 14 residues. The CDR3 nucleotides are TGTGCCAGCAGCCAACCGACAGGGAGGGAGACCCAGTACTTC. It specifies CASSQPTGRETQYF.

The chain joins TRBV28 to TRBJ2-7; no clear D. Germline CDR1 MDHEN, CDR2 SYDVKM. CDR3 length: 12 residues. Trimming pared 2 bases from V and 2 bases from J, leaving 4 bases between. The CDR3 loop is CASSLGAYEQYF. In nucleotides, the CDR3 is TGTGCCAGCAGTTTAGGGGCCTACGAGCAGTACTTC.

The count of this clone is one. The chain combines TRBV30 with TRBJ1-4; D perhaps matches TRBD1 (6 bases). The CDR3 totals 16 residues. Trimming shortened V by 2 bases and J by 6 bases, and 19 bases separated the two germline ends. Germline loops: CDR1 GTSNPN, CDR2 SVGIG (reference sequence). CDR3 protein: CAWSNPRAGEDEKLFF. The CDR3 bases are TGTGCCTGGAGTAACCCCCGGGCAGGGGAAGATGAAAAACTGTTTTTT.